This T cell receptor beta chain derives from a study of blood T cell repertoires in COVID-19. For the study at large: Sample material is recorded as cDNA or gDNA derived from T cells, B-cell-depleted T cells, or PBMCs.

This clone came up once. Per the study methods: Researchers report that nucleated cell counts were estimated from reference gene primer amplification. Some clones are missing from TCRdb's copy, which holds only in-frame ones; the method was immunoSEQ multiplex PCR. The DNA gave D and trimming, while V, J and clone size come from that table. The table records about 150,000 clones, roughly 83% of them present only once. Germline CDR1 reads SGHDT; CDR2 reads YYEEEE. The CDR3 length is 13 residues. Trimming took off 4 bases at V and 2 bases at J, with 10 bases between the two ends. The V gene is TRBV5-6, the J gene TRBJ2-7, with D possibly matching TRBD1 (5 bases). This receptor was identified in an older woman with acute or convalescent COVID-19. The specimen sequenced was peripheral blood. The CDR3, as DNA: TGTGCCAGCAGCGCTACAGGTCCCTACGAGCAGTACTTC. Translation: CASSATGPYEQYF.